Given below is one TCR beta chain in context. Its antigen is undetermined. TCRdb keeps only in-frame clones here, not all; method: immunoSEQ multiplex PCR. The repertoire includes 11,000 to 15,000 clones, just over 85% of them detected once, and approximately 10% sits in the top ten. Indicated time point: identical roughly 10-day culture without peptide (control). Three pembrolizumab responders had their TCRs sequenced. Germline V gene sequence: CDR1 SNHLY, CDR2 FYNNEI. CDR3 length: 14 residues. The ends were cut back, 8 bases at V and 1 base at J, with 14 bases in the middle. The data were obtained in a study of PD-1 blockade in mismatch repair-deficient tumors. Across the study: Patients had eleven to twelve mismatch repair-deficient cancer types, all previously treated and progressing.

This chain joins TRBV2 and TRBJ1-1, with D possibly matching TRBD1 (5 bases). The origin of this receptor is an adult with mismatch repair-deficient cancer. The sequencing used cells cultured in vitro, collected from a patient treated with pembrolizumab. In DNA, the CDR3 is TGTGCCAGCGAAAAGACAGAGAAGAACACTGAAGCTTTCTTT. It yields the protein CASEKTEKNTEAFF.